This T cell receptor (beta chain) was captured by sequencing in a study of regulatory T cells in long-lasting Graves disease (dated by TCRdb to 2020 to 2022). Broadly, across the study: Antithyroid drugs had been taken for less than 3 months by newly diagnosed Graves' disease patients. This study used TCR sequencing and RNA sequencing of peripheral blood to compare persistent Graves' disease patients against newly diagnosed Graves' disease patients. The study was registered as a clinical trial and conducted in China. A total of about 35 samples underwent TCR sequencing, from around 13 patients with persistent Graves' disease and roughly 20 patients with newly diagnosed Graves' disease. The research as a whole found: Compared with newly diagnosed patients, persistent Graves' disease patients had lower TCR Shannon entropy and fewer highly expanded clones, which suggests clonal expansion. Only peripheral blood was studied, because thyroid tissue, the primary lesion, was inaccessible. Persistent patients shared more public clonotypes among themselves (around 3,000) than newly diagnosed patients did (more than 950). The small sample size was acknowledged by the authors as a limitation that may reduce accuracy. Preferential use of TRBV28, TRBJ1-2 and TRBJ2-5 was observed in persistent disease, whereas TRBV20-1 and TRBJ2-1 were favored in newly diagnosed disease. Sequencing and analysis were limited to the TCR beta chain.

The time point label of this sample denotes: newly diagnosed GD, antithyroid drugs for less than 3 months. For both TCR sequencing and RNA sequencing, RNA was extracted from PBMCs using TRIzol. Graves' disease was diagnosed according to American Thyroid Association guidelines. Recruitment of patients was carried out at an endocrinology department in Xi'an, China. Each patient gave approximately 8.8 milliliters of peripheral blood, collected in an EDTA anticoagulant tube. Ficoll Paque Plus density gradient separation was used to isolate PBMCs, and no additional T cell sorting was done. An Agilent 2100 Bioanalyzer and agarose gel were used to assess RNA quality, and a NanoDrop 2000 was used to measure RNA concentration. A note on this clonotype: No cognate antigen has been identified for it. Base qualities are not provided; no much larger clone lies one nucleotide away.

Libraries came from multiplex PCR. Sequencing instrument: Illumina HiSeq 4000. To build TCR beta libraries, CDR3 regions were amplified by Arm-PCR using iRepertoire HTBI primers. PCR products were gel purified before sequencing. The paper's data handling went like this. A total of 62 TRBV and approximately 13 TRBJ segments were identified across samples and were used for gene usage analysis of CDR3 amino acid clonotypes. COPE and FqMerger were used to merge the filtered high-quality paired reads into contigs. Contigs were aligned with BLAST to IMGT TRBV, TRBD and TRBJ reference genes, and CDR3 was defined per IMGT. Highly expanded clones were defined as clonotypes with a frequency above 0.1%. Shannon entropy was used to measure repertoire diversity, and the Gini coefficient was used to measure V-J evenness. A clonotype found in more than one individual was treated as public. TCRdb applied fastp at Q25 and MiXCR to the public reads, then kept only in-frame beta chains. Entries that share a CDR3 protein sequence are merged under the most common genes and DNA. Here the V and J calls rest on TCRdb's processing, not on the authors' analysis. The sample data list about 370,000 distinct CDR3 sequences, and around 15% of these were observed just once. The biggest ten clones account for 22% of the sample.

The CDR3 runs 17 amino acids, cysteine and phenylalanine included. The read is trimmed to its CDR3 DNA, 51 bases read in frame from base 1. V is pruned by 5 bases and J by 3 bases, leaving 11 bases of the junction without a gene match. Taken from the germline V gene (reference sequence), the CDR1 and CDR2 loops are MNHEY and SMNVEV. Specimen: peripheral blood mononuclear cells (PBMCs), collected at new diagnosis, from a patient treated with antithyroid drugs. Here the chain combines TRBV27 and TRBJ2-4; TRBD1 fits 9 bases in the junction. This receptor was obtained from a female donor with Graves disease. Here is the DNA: TGTGCCAGCAGTCCGGTGTACAGGGGGCTTGACAAAAACATTCAGTACTTC. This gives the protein CASSPVYRGLDKNIQYF.